These T cell receptor beta chains were read from a single sample in a study of T-cell reconstitution after alpha-beta-depleted transplantation in children. TCRdb fed the PCR reads into MiXCR, producing one record per CDR3 protein. The table includes hundreds of thousands of distinct CDR3 sequences, 16% detected once. The sequencing here drew on PBMCs, mostly from graft donor cells, taken 360 days after TCRalphabeta/CD19-depleted stem cell transplant. Receptors were obtained from a male patient aged 10 to 17 who had a stem cell transplant for acute lymphoblastic leukemia, so the T cells may come from the graft donor. CDR3s include the opening cysteine and the closing phenylalanine or tryptophan. The D gene is left open where the match is weak. Where a row states a size, it is once, few, many or the class of an expanded clone; other rows omit it.

clone_size d_call j_call v_call cdr3_nt cdr3_aa
few TRBD2 TRBJ2-2 TRBV9 TGTGCCAGCAGCGTACATCTACTAGCGCGGGAGCTAAACACCGGGGAGCTGTTTTTT CASSVHLLARELNTGELFF
. TRBD2 TRBJ2-7 TRBV7-9 TGTGCCAGCAGCCCTCGACTAGCGGGAGTCCACGAGCAGTACTTC CASSPRLAGVHEQYF
few TRBD2 TRBJ2-1 TRBV4-1 TGCGCCAGCAGCCAAGGACCGGGACTAGCGGGAGTAGATGAGCAGTTCTTC CASSQGPGLAGVDEQFF
few . TRBJ2-1 TRBV13 TGTGCCAGCAGCCACTGGGAGCCCTACAATGAGCAGTTCTTC CASSHWEPYNEQFF
few TRBD2 TRBJ2-7 TRBV5-1 TGCGCCAGCAGCTTCCGCCCGACTAGCGCCGAAAACGAGCAGTACTTC CASSFRPTSAENEQYF
. . TRBJ2-1 TRBV3-1 TGTGCCAGCAGTGTGTGGGACAACTACAATGAGCAGTTCTTC CASSVWDNYNEQFF
few TRBD2 TRBJ2-3 TRBV10-3 TGTGCCATCAGTCTGCGGGAGGGGAGGGATACGCAGTATTTT CAISLREGRDTQYF
. . TRBJ2-1 TRBV6-2/TRBV6-3 TGTGCCAGCAGTTATAAAGGGGGTGAGCAGTTCTTC CASSYKGGEQFF
few TRBD1 TRBJ2-1 TRBV27 TGTGCCAGCAGTTATGAGACAGGGGGCGGCAATGAGCAGTTCTTC CASSYETGGGNEQFF
. . TRBJ2-7 TRBV5-6 TGTGCCAGCAGCTCCCTGGACAGACCCTACGAGCAGTACTTC CASSSLDRPYEQYF
. TRBD2 TRBJ2-2 TRBV4-1 TGCGCCAGCAGCCCCCGATTAGGCCCCTATGCGGGAGAGAACACCGGGGAGCTGTTTTTT CASSPRLGPYAGENTGELFF
. . TRBJ2-3 TRBV6-1 TGTGCCAGCAGTCCCCTGGACAGTCACACAGATACGCAGTATTTT CASSPLDSHTDTQYF
. TRBD2 TRBJ2-2 TRBV19 TGTGCCAGTAGTATAGATGCGGGAGGGCCAGCAGGGGAGCTGTTTTTT CASSIDAGGPAGELFF
. . TRBJ2-3 TRBV5-6 TGTGCCAGCAGCTTCCACGAGTGGGGACACCGCACAGATACGCAGTATTTT CASSFHEWGHRTDTQYF
few . TRBJ2-2 TRBV29-1 TGCAGCGTTGAACGAGCGAACACCGGGGAGCTGTTTTTT CSVERANTGELFF
. TRBD1 TRBJ1-3 TRBV5-1 TGCGCCAGCAGCCGTACAGGGGGCAATGGAAACACCATATATTTT CASSRTGGNGNTIYF
. . TRBJ2-7 TRBV11-2 TGTGCCAGCAGCTTAGGCGGAGGTCTGGCCTACGAGCAGTACTTC CASSLGGGLAYEQYF
many TRBD2 TRBJ2-7 TRBV20-1 TGCAGTGCTAGTCTGGCGGGAGGTCCCCTCCGACAGTACTTC CSASLAGGPLRQYF
. . TRBJ2-7 TRBV27 TGTGCCAGCAGCTCCACCCCGGGACCCCTGACCTACGAGCAGTACTTC CASSSTPGPLTYEQYF
. . TRBJ1-5 TRBV3-1 TGTGCCAGCAGTTTTCGGCGTTTTGGGGCGGGGGGATATCAGCCCCAGCATTTT CASSFRRFGAGGYQPQHF
. . TRBJ2-3 TRBV4-2 TGTGCCAGCAGCCAAGACGACCGTAGCGTGGATACGCAGTATTTT CASSQDDRSVDTQYF
few . TRBJ2-1 TRBV7-3 TGTGCCAGCAGCTCATGGGTGGCGGGACCCTACAATGAGCAGTTCTTC CASSSWVAGPYNEQFF
. . TRBJ2-7 TRBV29-1 TGCAGCGTTGTCTCGGGACGGCAAGACGAGCAGTACTTC CSVVSGRQDEQYF
. . TRBJ2-3 TRBV21-1 TGTGCCAGCAGCAACCCTCGGGACGCCCCCCCAGATACGCAGTATTTT CASSNPRDAPPDTQYF
once . TRBJ2-5 TRBV3-1 TGTGCCAGCAGCCAAGAGCTTAGAGGGGAGACCCAGTACTTC CASSQELRGETQYF
few TRBD2 TRBJ2-1 TRBV20-1 TGCAGTGCTAGACGACTAGCGGGGACTTACAATGAGCAGTTCTTC CSARRLAGTYNEQFF
. . TRBJ2-1 TRBV24-1 TGTGCCACAGACACGGGACGGGGCAATGAGCAGTTCTTC CATDTGRGNEQFF
few TRBD1 TRBJ1-6 TRBV25-1 TGTGCCAGCAGTCGGGCAGGGGGAAATTCACCCCTCCACTTT CASSRAGGNSPLHF
many . TRBJ2-7 TRBV12-3/TRBV12-4 TGTGCCAGCAGTTTATACCCGGGACTCAACTACGAGCAGTACTTC CASSLYPGLNYEQYF
many . TRBJ2-2 TRBV7-9 TGTGCCAGCGCCCATAATGGGTACACCGGGGAGCTGTTTTTT CASAHNGYTGELFF
. . TRBJ1-1 TRBV29-1 TGCAGCGTTGAAGGTGGGATGAACACTGAAGCTTTCTTT CSVEGGMNTEAFF
few . TRBJ2-3 TRBV7-2 TGTGCCAGCAGCTCCTACGCGGATACGCAGTATTTT CASSSYADTQYF
many TRBD2 TRBJ2-1 TRBV5-1 TGCGCCAGCAGCCCCCCCGGTCTAGCGGATTACAATGAGCAGTTCTTC CASSPPGLADYNEQFF
. . TRBJ2-4 TRBV7-9 TGTGCCAGCAGCTTAACAGCGAGTGCCAAAAACATTCAGTACTTC CASSLTASAKNIQYF
. TRBD2 TRBJ2-2 TRBV27 TGTGCCAGCAGTGGACTAGTGAGATCGACCGGGGAGCTGTTTTTT CASSGLVRSTGELFF
. TRBD2 TRBJ2-7 TRBV3-1 TGTGCCAGCACGCCTAGCGGGAAGTACGAGCAGTACTTC CASTPSGKYEQYF
few . TRBJ1-4 TRBV5-1 TGCGCCAGCAGCTTAAGTACCGGGATCGAAAAACTGTTTTTT CASSLSTGIEKLFF
few TRBD2 TRBJ2-1 TRBV7-7 TGTCTCAGCAGCTTAGATTTACTAGCGGGAGAAGTTGAGCAGTTCTTC CLSSLDLLAGEVEQFF
many . TRBJ1-5 TRBV2 TGTGCCAGCAGTGAGGGGGGTCAGCCCCAGCATTTT CASSEGGQPQHF
few TRBD2 TRBJ2-4 TRBV5-1 TGCGCCAGCAGCTTGGAACAACCGGGACTAGCGGGCCTTAGTAGCCGGCACATTCAGTACTTC CASSLEQPGLAGLSSRHIQYF
. . TRBJ2-7 TRBV12-5 TGTGCTAGTGGTCCTTCCCTGGGACTCCAGTTTTCCTACGAGCAGTACTTC CASGPSLGLQFSYEQYF
. . TRBJ2-7 TRBV11-2 TGTGCCAGCAGCTCGCCCTCAGGGCTCGTCTCCTACGAGCAGTACTTC CASSSPSGLVSYEQYF
. . TRBJ2-7 TRBV20-1 TGCAGTGCTAGCTACAGCTCCTACGAGCAGTACTTC CSASYSSYEQYF
. . TRBJ2-1 TRBV5-1 TGCGCCAGCAGACTAGTTCTCCTCGATGAGCAGTTCTTC CASRLVLLDEQFF
. . TRBJ2-1 TRBV13 TGTGCCAGCAGTTTAGGGTGGGCACCCTACAATGAGCAGTTCTTC CASSLGWAPYNEQFF